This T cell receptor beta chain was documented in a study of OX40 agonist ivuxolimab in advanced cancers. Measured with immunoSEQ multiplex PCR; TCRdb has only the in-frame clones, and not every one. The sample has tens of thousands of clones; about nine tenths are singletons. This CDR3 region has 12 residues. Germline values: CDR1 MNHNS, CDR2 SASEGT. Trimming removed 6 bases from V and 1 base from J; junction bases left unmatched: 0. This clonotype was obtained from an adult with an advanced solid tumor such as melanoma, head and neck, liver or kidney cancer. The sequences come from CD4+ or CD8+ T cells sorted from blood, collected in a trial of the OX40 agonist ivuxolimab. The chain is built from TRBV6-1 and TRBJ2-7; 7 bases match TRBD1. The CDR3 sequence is CASRGQSYEQYF. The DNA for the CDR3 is TGTGCCAGCAGGGGACAGTCCTACGAGCAGTACTTC.